This TCR beta chain was found in a study of sequential checkpoint blockade in melanoma. Treatment denoted: randomized to nivolumab then ipilimumab (arm A) or the reverse (arm B). Using immunoSEQ multiplex PCR, the repertoire was profiled, and TCRdb retains in-frame clones only, with some absent. The table has over 9,000 clones, roughly four fifths seen once. This TCR was recovered from a human donor with melanoma. The specimen comprised CD8+ T cells sorted from blood (inferred from file names), sampled from a patient given nivolumab and ipilimumab in sequence.

CDR3 residues: CASSEEGGLEKLFF. The DNA of the CDR3 is TGTGCCAGCAGTGAAGAGGGAGGGCTTGAAAAACTGTTTTTT. The chain joins TRBV25-1 to TRBJ1-4; D gene unclear. V lost 2 bases and J lost 7, with 11 bases in between. The length of the CDR3 is 14 residues. Germline V gene data show CDR1 as MGHDK and CDR2 as SYGVNS. The full variable domain, rest sourced from reference TRBV25-1 and TRBJ1-4, is EADIYQTPRYLVIGTGKKITLECSQTMGHDKMYWYQQDPGMELHLIHYSYGVNSTEKGDLSSESTVSRIRTEHFPLTLESARPSHTSQYLCASSEEGGLEKLFFGSGTQLSVL.